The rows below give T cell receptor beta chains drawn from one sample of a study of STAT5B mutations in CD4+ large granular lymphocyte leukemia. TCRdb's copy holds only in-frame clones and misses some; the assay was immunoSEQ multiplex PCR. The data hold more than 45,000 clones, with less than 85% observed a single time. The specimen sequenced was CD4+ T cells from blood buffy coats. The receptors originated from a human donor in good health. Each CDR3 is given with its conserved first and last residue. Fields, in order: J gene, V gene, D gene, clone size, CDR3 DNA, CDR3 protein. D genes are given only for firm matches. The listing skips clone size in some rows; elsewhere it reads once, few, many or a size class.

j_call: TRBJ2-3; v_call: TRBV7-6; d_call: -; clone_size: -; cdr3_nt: TGTGCCAGCAGCCCGACGGGAAGTAGCACAGATACGCAGTATTTT; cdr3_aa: CASSPTGSSTDTQYF
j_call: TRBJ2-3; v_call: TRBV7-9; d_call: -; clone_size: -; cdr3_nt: TGTGCCAGCAGCTTAGTTAGCACAGATACGCAGTATTTT; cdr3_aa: CASSLVSTDTQYF
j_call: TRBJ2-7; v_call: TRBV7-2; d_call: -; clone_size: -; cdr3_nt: TGTGCCAGCAGCCCTCTAGGATACGAGCAGTACTTC; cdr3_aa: CASSPLGYEQYF
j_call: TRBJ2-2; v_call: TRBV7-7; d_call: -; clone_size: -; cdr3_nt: TGTGCTAGCAGCTTATTGGCAGCCACCGGGGAGCTGTTTTTT; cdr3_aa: CASSLLAATGELFF
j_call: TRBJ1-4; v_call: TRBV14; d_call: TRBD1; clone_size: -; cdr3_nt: TGTGCCAGCAGCCTAGGGGGACAGAAGGTTGAAAAACTGTTTTTT; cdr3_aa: CASSLGGQKVEKLFF
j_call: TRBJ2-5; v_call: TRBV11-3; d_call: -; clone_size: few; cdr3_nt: TGTGCCAGCAGCTTAGTCCGGCTCTTAGATACCAACAGGAGGAGAGAGACCCAGTACTTC; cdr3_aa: CASSLVRLLDTNRRRETQYF
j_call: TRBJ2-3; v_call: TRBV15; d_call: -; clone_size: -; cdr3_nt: TGTGCCACCAGCAGAGATCGGTGGGGGGTAGATACGCAGTATTTT; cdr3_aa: CATSRDRWGVDTQYF
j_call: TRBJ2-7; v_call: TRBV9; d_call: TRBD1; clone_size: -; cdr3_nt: TGTGCCAGCAGCGCAGTGGGACAGAGAACCGTCAACGAGCAGTACTTC; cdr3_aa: CASSAVGQRTVNEQYF
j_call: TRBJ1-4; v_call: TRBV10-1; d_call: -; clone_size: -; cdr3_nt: TGCGCCAGCAGGGGTTTCGGGGGGCGAAATGAAAAACTGTTTTTT; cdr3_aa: CASRGFGGRNEKLFF
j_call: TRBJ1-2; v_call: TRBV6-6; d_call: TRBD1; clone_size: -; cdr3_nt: TGTGCCGGAACAGGGGGCGATAGCTACACCTTC; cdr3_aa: CAGTGGDSYTF
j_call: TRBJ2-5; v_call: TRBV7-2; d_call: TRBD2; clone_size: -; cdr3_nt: TGTGCCAGCAGCCCCCGACTAGCGCCTGAAGAGACCCAGTACTTC; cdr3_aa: CASSPRLAPEETQYF
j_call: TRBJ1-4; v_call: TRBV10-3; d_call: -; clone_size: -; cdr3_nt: TGTGCCATCAGTGATGGGCACGGTAATGAAAAACTGTTTTTT; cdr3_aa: CAISDGHGNEKLFF
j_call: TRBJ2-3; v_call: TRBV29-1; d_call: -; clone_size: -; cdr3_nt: TGCAGCGTTGAAAGGAGCACAGATACGCAGTATTTT; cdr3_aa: CSVERSTDTQYF
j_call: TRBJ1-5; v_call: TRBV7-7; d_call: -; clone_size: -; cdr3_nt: TGTGCTAGCAGCTCAGGGGAAGATCAGCCCCAGCATTTT; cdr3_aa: CASSSGEDQPQHF
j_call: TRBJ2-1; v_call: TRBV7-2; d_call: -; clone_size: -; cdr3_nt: TGTGCCAGCAGCTTAGGTTTGGCCTTTGAGGAGCAGTTCTTC; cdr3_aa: CASSLGLAFEEQFF
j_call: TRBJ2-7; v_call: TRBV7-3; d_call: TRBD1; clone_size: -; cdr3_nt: TGTGCCAGCAGCCCTTGGGGACAGGGTGAAAGGAACGAGCAGTACTTC; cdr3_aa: CASSPWGQGERNEQYF
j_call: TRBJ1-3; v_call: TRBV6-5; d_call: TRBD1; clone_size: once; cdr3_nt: TGTGCCAGCAGTTATGGACAGGGTGGAAACACCATATATTTT; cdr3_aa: CASSYGQGGNTIYF
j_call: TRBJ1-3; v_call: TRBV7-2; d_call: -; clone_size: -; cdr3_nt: TGTGCCAGCAGCTTCTGGGACTCTGGAAACACCATATATTTT; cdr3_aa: CASSFWDSGNTIYF